This T cell receptor (beta chain) stems from a study of identical twins. Findings and caveats of the study: Sharing of beta out-of-frame sequences by twins showed a weaker excess.

One entry per CDR3 protein, called by TCRdb with MiXCR from the 5' RACE reads. The table lists some 210,000 distinct CDR3 sequences, 15% to 20% of them singletons. In its sample, this clonotype was seen a few times. Antigen: not known. The V end was cut by 2 bases, the J end by 0 bases, with 5 bases between. CDR3 size: 14 residues. This same sample was also part of a study on T cells expressing NK-cell markers. This second study notes: CD8+ T cells in 5 or 6 donors included dominant NKG2C+ clonotypes at about 1.0-7.0%. The leading position in the CD3+CD56-NKG2C+ fraction of a handful of donors also went to these clonotypes.

The chain carries TRBV12-3 or TRBV12-4 and TRBJ2-1; no clear D gene. The origin of this receptor is a woman under 30 in good health. The material sequenced was CD8+ T cells sorted from blood. In nucleotides, the CDR3 is TGTGCCAGCAGTTTACCTGCCTCCTACAATGAGCAGTTCTTC. It is translated as CASSLPASYNEQFF.